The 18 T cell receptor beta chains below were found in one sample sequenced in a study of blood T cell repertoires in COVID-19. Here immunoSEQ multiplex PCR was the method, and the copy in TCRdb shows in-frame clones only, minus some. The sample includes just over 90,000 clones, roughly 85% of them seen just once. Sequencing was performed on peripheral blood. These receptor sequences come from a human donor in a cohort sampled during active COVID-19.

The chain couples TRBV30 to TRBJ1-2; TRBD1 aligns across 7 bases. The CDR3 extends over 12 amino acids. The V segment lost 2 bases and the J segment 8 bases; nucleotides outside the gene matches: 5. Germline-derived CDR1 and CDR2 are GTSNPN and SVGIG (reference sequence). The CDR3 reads CAWSLTGAGYTF. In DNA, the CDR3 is TGTGCCTGGAGTCTAACAGGGGCCGGCTACACCTTC.

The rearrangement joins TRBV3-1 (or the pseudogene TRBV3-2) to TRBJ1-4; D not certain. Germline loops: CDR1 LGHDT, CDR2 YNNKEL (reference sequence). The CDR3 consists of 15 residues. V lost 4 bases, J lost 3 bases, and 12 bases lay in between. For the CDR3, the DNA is TGTGCCAGCAGCCCCTCCGGGATAGCTAATGAAAAACTGTTTTTT. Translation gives CASSPSGIANEKLFF.

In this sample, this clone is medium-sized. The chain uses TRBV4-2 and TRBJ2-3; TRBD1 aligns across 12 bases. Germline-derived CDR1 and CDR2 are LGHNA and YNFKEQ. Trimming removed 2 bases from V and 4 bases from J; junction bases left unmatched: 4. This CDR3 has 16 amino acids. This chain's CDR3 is CASSQTGTGGADTQYF. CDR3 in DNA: TGTGCCAGCAGCCAAACTGGGACAGGGGGCGCAGATACGCAGTATTTT.

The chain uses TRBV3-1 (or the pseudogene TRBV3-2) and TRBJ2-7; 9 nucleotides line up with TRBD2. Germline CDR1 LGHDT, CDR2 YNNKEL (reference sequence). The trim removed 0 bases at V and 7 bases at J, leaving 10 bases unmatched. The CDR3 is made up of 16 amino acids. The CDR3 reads CASSQDMAGGRREQYF. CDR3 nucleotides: TGTGCCAGCAGCCAAGATATGGCGGGAGGGCGTCGGGAGCAGTACTTC.

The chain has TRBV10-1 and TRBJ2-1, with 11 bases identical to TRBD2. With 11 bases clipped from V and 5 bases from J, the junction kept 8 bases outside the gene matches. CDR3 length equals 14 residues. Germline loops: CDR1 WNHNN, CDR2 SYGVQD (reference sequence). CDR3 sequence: CAGRLAGKDNEQFF. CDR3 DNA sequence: TGCGCCGGTAGACTAGCGGGGAAAGACAATGAGCAGTTCTTC.

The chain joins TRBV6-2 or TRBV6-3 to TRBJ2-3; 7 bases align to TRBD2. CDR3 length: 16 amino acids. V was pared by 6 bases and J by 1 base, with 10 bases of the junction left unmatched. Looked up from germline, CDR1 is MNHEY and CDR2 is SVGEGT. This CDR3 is CASSPWGEGRTDTQYF. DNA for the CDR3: TGTGCCAGCAGCCCCTGGGGGGAGGGCCGCACAGATACGCAGTATTTT.

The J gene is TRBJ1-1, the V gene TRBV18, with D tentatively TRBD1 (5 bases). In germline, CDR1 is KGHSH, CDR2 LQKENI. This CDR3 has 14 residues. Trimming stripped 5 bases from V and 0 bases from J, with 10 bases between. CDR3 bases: TGTGCCAGCTCAACGACAGACATGAACACTGAAGCTTTCTTT. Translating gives CASSTTDMNTEAFF.

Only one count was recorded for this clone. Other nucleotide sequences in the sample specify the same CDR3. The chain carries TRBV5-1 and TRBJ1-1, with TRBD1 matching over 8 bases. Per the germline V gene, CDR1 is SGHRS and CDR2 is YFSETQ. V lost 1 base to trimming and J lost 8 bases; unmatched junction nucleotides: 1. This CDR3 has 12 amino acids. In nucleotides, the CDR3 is TGCGCCAGCAGCTTGTCAGGGGGCGAAGCTTTCTTT. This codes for CASSLSGGEAFF.

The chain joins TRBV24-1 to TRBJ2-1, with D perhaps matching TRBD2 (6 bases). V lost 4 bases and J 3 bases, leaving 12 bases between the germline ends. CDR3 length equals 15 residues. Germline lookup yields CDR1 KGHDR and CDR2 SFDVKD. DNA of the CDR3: TGTGCCACCAGTGACCCTAGCGCGATCTACAATGAGCAGTTCTTC. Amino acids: CATSDPSAIYNEQFF.

The CDR3 DNA reads as TGTGCCAGCTCACTAGGGGTAGGGGGCAGGGACAATCAGCCCCAGCATTTT. Its translation: CASSLGVGGRDNQPQHF. The V call is TRBV18, the J call TRBJ1-5; 7 nucleotides align to TRBD1. Germline V lookup: CDR1 KGHSH, CDR2 LQKENI. The CDR3 is made up of 17 amino acids. The ends lost 4 bases at V and 3 bases at J; junction bases unmatched: 12. Combining the CDR3 with reference TRBV18 and TRBJ1-5 gives the whole variable domain NAGVMQNPRHLVRRRGQEARLRCSPMKGHSHVYWYRQLPEEGLKFMVYLQKENIIDESGMPKERFSAEFPKEGPSILRIQQVVRGDSAAYFCASSLGVGGRDNQPQHFGDGTRLSIL.

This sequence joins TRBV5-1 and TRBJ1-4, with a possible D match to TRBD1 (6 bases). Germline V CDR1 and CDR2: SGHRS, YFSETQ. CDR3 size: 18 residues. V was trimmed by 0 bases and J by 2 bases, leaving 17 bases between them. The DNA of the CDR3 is TGCGCCAGCAGCTTGGATGGCAGGGGAACAGGGACTAATGAAAAACTGTTTTTT. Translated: CASSLDGRGTGTNEKLFF.

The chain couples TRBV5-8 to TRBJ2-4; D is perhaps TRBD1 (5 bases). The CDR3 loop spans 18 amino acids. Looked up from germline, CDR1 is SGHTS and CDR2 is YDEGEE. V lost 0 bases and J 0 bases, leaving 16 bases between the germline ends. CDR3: CASSLGKGAALAKNIQYF. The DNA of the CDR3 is TGTGCCAGCAGCTTGGGGAAAGGGGCAGCCCTAGCCAAAAACATTCAGTACTTC.

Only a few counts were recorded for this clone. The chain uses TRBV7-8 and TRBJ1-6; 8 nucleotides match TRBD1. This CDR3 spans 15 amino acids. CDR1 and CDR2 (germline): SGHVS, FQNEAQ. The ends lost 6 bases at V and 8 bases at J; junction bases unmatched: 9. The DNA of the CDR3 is TGTGCCAGCAGTCTCCGAGGGACAGGATATTCACCCCTCCACTTT. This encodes CASSLRGTGYSPLHF.

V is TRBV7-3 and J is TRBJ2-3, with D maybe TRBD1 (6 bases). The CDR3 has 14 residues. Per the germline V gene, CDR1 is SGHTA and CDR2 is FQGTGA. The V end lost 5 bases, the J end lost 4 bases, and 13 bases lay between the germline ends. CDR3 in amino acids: CASSNRDRPDTQYF. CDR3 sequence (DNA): TGTGCCAGCAGCAACCGAGACAGGCCAGATACGCAGTATTTT.

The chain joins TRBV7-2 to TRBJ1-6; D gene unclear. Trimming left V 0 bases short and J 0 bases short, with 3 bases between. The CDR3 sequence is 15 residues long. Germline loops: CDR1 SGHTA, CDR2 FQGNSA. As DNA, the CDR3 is TGTGCCAGCAGCTTAGCCAGCTCCTATAATTCACCCCTCCACTTT. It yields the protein CASSLASSYNSPLHF.

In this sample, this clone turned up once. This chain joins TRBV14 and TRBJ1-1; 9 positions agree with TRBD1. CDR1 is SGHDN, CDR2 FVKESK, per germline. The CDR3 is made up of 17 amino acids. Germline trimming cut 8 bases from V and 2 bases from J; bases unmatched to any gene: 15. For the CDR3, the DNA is TGTGCCAGCCGTAAATCTCCGGGACAGGGATTCAACACTGAAGCTTTCTTT. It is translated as CASRKSPGQGFNTEAFF.

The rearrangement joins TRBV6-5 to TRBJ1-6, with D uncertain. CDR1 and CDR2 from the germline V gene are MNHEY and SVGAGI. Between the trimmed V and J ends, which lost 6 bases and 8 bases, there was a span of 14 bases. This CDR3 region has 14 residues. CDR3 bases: TGTGCCAGCAGACCCCCGCTGAGGGATTCACCCCTCCACTTT. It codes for CASRPPLRDSPLHF.

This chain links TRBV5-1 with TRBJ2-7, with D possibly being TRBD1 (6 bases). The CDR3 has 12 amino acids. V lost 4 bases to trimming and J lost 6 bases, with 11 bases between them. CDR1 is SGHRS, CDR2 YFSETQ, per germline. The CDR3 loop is CASSTTGLEQYF. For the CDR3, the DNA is TGCGCCAGCAGCACCACAGGGCTCGAGCAGTACTTC.